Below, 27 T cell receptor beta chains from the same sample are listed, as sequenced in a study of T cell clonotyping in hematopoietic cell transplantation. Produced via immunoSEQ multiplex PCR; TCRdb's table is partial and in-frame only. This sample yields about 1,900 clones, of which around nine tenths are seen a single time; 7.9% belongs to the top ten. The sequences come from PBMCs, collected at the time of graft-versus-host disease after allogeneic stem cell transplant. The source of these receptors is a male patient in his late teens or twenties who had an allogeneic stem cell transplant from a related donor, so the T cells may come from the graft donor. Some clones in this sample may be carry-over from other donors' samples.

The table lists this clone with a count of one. CDR3 sequence reads: CASSVRGPSGNTIYF. DNA for the CDR3: TGTGCCAGCAGCGTTCGGGGGCCCTCTGGAAACACCATATATTTT. The chain uses TRBV7-2 and TRBJ1-3; D is possibly TRBD1 (6 bases). This CDR3 comprises 15 residues. Germline-derived CDR1 and CDR2 are SGHTA and FQGNSA. The germline V and J ends were trimmed by 5 bases and 0 bases, with 11 bases remaining between them. The whole variable domain, filled in from reference TRBV7-2 and TRBJ1-3, reads GAGVSQSPSNKVTEKGKDVELRCDPISGHTALYWYRQSLGQGLEFLIYFQGNSAPDKSGLPSDRFSAERTGGSVSTLTIQRTQQEDSAVYLCASSVRGPSGNTIYFGEGSWLTVV.

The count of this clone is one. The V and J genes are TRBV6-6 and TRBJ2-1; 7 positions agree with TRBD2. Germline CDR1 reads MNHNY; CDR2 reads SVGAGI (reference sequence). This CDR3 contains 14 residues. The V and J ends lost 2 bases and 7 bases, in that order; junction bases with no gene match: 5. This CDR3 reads CASSYAGAGNEQFF. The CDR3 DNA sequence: TGTGCCAGCAGTTACGCGGGAGCGGGTAATGAGCAGTTCTTC.

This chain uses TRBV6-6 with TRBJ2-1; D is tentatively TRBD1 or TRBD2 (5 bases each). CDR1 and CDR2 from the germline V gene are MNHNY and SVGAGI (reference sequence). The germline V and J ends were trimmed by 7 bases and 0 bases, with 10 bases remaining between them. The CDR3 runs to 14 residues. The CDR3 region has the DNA TGTGCCAGCAACAAGGGGAGCTCCTACAATGAGCAGTTCTTC. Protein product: CASNKGSSYNEQFF.

This CDR3 reads CASSYHTDTQYF. The CDR3 DNA reads TGTGCCAGCAGCTACCACACAGATACGCAGTATTTT. The J gene is TRBJ2-3, the V gene TRBV5-6, with D hard to call. Germline CDR1 reads SGHDT; CDR2 reads YYEEEE. The V end lost 3 bases, the J end lost 2 bases, and 4 bases lay between the germline ends. CDR3 length: 12 residues.

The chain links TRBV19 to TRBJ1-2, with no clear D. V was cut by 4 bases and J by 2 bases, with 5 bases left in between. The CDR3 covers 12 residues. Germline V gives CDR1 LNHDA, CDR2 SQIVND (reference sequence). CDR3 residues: CASSKVNYGYTF. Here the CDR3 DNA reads TGTGCCAGTAGTAAGGTCAACTATGGCTACACCTTC.

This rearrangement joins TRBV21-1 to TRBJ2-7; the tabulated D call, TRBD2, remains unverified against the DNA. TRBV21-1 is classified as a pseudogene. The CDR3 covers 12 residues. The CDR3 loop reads CASSKHSYEQYV. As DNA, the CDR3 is TGTGCCAGCAGCAAACATAGCTACGAGCAGTACGTC.

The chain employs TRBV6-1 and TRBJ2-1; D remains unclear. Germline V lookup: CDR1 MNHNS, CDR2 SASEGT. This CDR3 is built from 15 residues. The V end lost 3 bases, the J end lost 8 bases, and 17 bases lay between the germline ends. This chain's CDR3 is CASSEGWGQFYEQFF. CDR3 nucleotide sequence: TGTGCCAGCAGTGAGGGTTGGGGTCAGTTTTATGAGCAGTTCTTC.

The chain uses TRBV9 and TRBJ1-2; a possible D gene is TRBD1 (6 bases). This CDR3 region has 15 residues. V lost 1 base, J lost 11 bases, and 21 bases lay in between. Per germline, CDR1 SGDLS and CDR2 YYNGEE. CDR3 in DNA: TGTGCCAGCAGCGTATTAACCTCGGGAGCAGGGGAGTACACCTTC. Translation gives CASSVLTSGAGEYTF.

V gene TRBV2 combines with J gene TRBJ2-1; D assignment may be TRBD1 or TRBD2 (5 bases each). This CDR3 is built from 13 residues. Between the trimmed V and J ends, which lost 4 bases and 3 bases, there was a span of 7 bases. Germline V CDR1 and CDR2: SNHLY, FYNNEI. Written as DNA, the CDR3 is TGTGCCAGCAGTGGGGACCACTACAATGAGCAGTTCTTC. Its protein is CASSGDHYNEQFF.

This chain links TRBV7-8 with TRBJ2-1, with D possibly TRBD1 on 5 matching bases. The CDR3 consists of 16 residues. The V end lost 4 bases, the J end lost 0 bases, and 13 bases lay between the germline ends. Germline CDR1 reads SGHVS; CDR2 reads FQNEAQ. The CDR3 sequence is CASSSQGPSSYNEQFF. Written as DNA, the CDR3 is TGTGCCAGCAGCTCCCAGGGTCCGAGCTCCTACAATGAGCAGTTCTTC.

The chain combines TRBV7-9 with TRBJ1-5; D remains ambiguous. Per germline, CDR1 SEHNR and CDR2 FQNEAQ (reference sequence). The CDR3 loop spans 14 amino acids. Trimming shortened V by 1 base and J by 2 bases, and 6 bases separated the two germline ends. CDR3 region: CASSLGQGNQPQHF. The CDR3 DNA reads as TGTGCCAGCAGCTTAGGGCAGGGCAATCAGCCCCAGCATTTT.

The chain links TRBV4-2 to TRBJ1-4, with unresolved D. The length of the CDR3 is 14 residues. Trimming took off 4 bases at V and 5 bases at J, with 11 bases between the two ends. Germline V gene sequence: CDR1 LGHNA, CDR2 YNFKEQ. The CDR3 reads CASSLAAGNEKLFF. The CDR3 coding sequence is TGTGCCAGCAGCCTCGCCGCGGGGAATGAAAAACTGTTTTTT.

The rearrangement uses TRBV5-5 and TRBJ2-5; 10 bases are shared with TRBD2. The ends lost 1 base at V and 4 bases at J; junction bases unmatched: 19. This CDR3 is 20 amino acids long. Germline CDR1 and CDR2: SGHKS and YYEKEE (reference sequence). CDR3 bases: TGTGCCAGCAGCTTGTTTCGGTGGTCAGAGCGGGAGGGCAGGGGAGAGACCCAGTACTTC. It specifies CASSLFRWSEREGRGETQYF.

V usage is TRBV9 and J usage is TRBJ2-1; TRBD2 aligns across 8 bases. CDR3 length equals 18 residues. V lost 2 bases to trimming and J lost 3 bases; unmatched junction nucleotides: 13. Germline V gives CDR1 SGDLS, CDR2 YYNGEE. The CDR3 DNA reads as TGTGCCAGCAGCGTTTGGGGTACCCCACTAGCGGACTACAATGAGCAGTTCTTC. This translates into CASSVWGTPLADYNEQFF.

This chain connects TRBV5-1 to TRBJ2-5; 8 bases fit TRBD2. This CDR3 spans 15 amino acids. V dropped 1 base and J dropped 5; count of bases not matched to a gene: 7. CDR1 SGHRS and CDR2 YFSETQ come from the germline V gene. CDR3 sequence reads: CASSLIGGAGETQYF. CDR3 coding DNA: TGCGCCAGCAGCTTGATCGGGGGGGCCGGGGAGACCCAGTACTTC.

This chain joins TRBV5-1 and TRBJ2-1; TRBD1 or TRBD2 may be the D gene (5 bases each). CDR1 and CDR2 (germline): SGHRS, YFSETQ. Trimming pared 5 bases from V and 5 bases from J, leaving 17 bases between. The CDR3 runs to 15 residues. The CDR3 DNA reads TGCGCCAGCAGAAGCGCCGGGACCGAGAACAATGAGCAGTTCTTC. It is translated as CASRSAGTENNEQFF.

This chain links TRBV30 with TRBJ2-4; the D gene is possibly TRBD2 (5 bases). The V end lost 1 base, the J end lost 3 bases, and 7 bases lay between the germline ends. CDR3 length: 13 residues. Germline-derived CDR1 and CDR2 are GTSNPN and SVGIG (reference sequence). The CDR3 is CAWSGAGKNIQYF. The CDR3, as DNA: TGTGCCTGGAGTGGGGCGGGCAAAAACATTCAGTACTTC.

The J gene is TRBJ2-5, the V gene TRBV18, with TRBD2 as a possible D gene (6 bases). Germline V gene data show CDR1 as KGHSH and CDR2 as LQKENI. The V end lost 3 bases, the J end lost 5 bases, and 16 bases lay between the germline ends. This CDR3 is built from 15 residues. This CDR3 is CASSPRDSNSETQYF. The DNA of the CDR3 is TGTGCCAGCTCACCCCGGGACTCCAATTCGGAGACCCAGTACTTC.

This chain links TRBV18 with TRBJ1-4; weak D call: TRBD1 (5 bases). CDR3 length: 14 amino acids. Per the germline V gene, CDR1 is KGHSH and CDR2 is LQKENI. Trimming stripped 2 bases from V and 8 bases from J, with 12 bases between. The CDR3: CASSPFWTLEKLFF. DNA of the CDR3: TGTGCCAGCTCACCATTCTGGACACTAGAAAAACTGTTTTTT.

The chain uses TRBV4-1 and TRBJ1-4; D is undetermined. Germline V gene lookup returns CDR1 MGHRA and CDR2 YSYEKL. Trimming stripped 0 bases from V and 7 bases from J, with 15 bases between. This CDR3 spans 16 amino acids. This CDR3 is CASSQDRPSGSEKLFF. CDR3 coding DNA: TGCGCCAGCAGCCAAGACCGACCCTCCGGGAGTGAAAAACTGTTTTTT.

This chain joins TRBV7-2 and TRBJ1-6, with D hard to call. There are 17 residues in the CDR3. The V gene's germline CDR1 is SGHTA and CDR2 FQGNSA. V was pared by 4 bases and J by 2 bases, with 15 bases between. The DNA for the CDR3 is TGTGCCAGCAGCTCGCCTGGAGGGAGCACCTATAATTCACCCCTCCACTTT. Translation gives CASSSPGGSTYNSPLHF.

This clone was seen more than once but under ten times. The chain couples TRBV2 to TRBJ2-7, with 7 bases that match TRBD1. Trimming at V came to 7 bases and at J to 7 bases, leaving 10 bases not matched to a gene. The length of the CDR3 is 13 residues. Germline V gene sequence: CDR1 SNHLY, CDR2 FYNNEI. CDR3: CASTDRALGEQYV. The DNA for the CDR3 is TGTGCCAGCACAGACAGGGCATTAGGAGAGCAGTACGTC.

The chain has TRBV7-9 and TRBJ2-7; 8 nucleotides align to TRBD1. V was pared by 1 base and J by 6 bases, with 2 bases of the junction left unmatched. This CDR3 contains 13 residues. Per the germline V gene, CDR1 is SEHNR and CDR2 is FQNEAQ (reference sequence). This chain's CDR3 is CASSLDRGFEQYV. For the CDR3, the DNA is TGTGCCAGCAGCTTAGACAGGGGGTTCGAGCAGTACGTC.

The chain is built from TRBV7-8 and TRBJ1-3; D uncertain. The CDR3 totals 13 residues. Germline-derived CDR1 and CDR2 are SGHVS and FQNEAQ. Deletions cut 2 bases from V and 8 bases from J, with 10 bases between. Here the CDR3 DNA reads TGTGCCAGCAGCTTAAAAGGGTCGGACACCATATATTTT. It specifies CASSLKGSDTIYF.

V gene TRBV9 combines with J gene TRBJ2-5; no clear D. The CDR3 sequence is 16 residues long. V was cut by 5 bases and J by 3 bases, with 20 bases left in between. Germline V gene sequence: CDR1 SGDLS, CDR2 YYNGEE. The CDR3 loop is CASSRKSYRAEETQYF. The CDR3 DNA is TGTGCCAGCAGTCGAAAATCCTACAGAGCCGAAGAGACCCAGTACTTC.

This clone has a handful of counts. CDR3 bases: TGTGCCACGACGAGGTGGACAGATACGCAGTATTTT. Its protein product is CATTRWTDTQYF. The chain recombines TRBV7-2 with TRBJ2-3; unclear D gene. Germline loops: CDR1 SGHTA, CDR2 FQGNSA. Between the trimmed V and J ends, which lost 10 bases and 3 bases, there was a span of 11 bases. The length of the CDR3 is 12 residues. Complete variable domain (other parts from reference TRBV7-2 and TRBJ2-3): GAGVSQSPSNKVTEKGKDVELRCDPISGHTALYWYRQSLGQGLEFLIYFQGNSAPDKSGLPSDRFSAERTGGSVSTLTIQRTQQEDSAVYLCATTRWTDTQYFGPGTRLTVL.

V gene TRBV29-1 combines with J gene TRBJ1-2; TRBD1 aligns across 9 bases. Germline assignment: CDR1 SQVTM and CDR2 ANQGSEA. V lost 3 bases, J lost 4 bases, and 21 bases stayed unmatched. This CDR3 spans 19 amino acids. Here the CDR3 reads CSVDQGTGIPRLQVYGYTF. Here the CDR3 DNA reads TGCAGCGTTGATCAAGGGACAGGGATCCCCCGACTTCAGGTCTATGGCTACACCTTC.